The 20 T cell receptor beta chains listed next were all sequenced from one sample in a study of T cells after yellow fever vaccination. MiXCR, applied by TCRdb to the 5' RACE reads, yields one record per CDR3 protein. The sample has 300,000 or so distinct CDR3 sequences, 7.5% to 9.5% seen once. Sequencing used CD4+ T cells sorted from PBMCs, obtained 5 days after the yellow fever booster vaccination. These receptors originate from a man aged 18 to 29 who received the YFV17D yellow fever vaccine.

This clonotype has at least ten counts. V gene TRBV5-1 combines with J gene TRBJ1-1; 7 bases align to TRBD1. J was trimmed by 4 bases and V by 1 base; bases with no gene match: 7. The CDR3 length is 15 residues. Germline V gene lookup returns CDR1 SGHRS and CDR2 YFSETQ. For the CDR3, the DNA is TGCGCCAGCAGCTTGTCAGGGGGGGGCACCACTGAAGCTTTCTTT. This gives the protein CASSLSGGGTTEAFF. The whole variable domain, remainder taken from reference TRBV5-1 and TRBJ1-1, is KAGVTQTPRYLIKTRGQQVTLSCSPISGHRSVSWYQQTPGQGLQFLFEYFSETQRNKGNFPGRFSGRQFSNSRSEMNVSTLELGDSALYLCASSLSGGGTTEAFFGQGTRLTVV.

This clonotype was recorded at least ten times. This chain connects TRBV7-9 to TRBJ1-2; no firm D call. The CDR3 runs to 18 residues. The ends were cut back, 4 bases at V and 1 base at J, with 22 bases in the middle. Germline V gives CDR1 SEHNR, CDR2 FQNEAQ (reference sequence). CDR3 loop: CASSSAKFGSPFNYGYTF. DNA of the CDR3: TGTGCCAGCAGCTCCGCAAAGTTCGGCAGCCCCTTTAACTATGGCTACACCTTC.

There are a few counts of this clonotype. The chain's CDR3 is CASTKTGGWTGELFF. CDR3 DNA sequence: TGTGCCAGTACCAAGACAGGGGGCTGGACCGGGGAGCTGTTTTTT. V is TRBV7-2 and J is TRBJ2-2, with 10 bases lining up with TRBD1. Trimming at V came to 9 bases and at J to 5 bases, leaving 9 bases not matched to a gene. Per germline, CDR1 SGHTA and CDR2 FQGNSA. The CDR3 contains 15 residues.

This clonotype occurred many times. This chain joins TRBV4-1 and TRBJ1-6, with D unclear. This CDR3 region has 15 residues. Per the germline V gene, CDR1 is MGHRA and CDR2 is YSYEKL. Trimming took off 1 base at V and 0 bases at J, with 4 bases between the two ends. CDR3 region: CASSQGSSYNSPLHF. The CDR3, as DNA: TGCGCCAGCAGCCAAGGGAGCTCCTATAATTCACCCCTCCACTTT.

The sample holds a few counts of this clonotype. At one of its ends the junction is not consistent with the germline gene, which may arise from a read error. The CDR3 DNA reads as TGTGCCAGCAGTTTGGGACAGGGGGACAATGAGCAGTTCTTC. Residues: CASSLGQGDNEQFF. V is TRBV5-4 and J is TRBJ2-1, with 11 bases fitting TRBD1. Germline V gives CDR1 SGHNT, CDR2 YYREEE (reference sequence). The CDR3 totals 14 residues.

The table lists this clonotype with many counts. The gene calls are TRBV10-3 and TRBJ1-5; D uncertain. Germline V gene sequence: CDR1 ENHRY, CDR2 SYGVKD. V was clipped by 2 bases and J by 7 bases, with 6 bases between them. The CDR3 extends over 12 amino acids. The CDR3 spells CAISEPKQPQHF. Written as DNA, the CDR3 is TGTGCCATCAGTGAGCCGAAACAGCCCCAGCATTTT.

This chain connects TRBV6-2 or TRBV6-3 to TRBJ1-2; TRBD1 is a possible D gene (6 bases). Germline V CDR1 and CDR2: MNHEY, SVGEGT. V was cut by 7 bases and J by 4 bases, with 22 bases left in between. There are 16 residues in the CDR3. The CDR3 DNA reads TGTGCCAGCACCCATCCCTCAATGGACAGCTTCTATGGCTACACCTTC. Protein product: CASTHPSMDSFYGYTF.

The chain combines TRBV20-1 with TRBJ2-7; D is perhaps TRBD2 (5 bases). This CDR3 contains 14 residues. Trimming took 5 bases from V and 3 from J, leaving 17 bases between them. The V gene's germline CDR1 is DFQATT and CDR2 SNEGSKA (reference sequence). In DNA form, the CDR3 reads TGCAGTGCTTCTGTGAGCCTAGCTCGCTACGAGCAGTACTTC. Residues: CSASVSLARYEQYF.

The chain recombines TRBV7-2 with TRBJ2-7; 10 bases are a match to TRBD2. Per germline, CDR1 SGHTA and CDR2 FQGNSA. The CDR3 has 14 residues. Germline trimming cut 5 bases from V and 1 base from J; bases unmatched to any gene: 2. CDR3: CASSTAGGSYEQYF. CDR3 coding DNA: TGTGCCAGCAGCACAGCGGGGGGGTCCTACGAGCAGTACTTC.

This clonotype was detected a few times. The genes are TRBV6-2 or TRBV6-3 and TRBJ1-1; 7 nucleotides agree with TRBD1. This CDR3 has 16 amino acids. Trimming at V came to 2 bases and at J to 2 bases, leaving 8 bases not matched to a gene. CDR1 MNHEY and CDR2 SVGEGT come from the germline V gene. The DNA for the CDR3 is TGTGCCAGCAGTTACGGGTTTAACAGGGGTAACACTGAAGCTTTCTTT. Translated, it gives CASSYGFNRGNTEAFF.

CDR3 DNA: TGTGCCAGCAGCCACGGACATACGAATGAAAAACTGTTTTTT. This sequence encodes CASSHGHTNEKLFF. The rearrangement joins TRBV5-5 to TRBJ1-4, with TRBD1 as a possible D gene (5 bases). The V and J ends lost 4 bases and 5 bases respectively, with 12 bases between them. This CDR3 comprises 14 residues. Germline CDR1 and CDR2: SGHKS and YYEKEE (reference sequence).

The chain carries TRBV5-1 and TRBJ1-2, with D possibly TRBD1 on 6 matching bases. The CDR3 is 16 amino acids. From germline, CDR1 is SGHRS and CDR2 YFSETQ. V gave up 0 bases and J gave up 3 bases, with 15 bases separating them. The CDR3 nucleotides read TGCGCCAGCAGCTTGGCCGGGCAGGGGAGGTACTATGGCTACACCTTC. This translates into CASSLAGQGRYYGYTF.

The rearrangement links TRBV5-8 to TRBJ2-3, with 10 bases matching TRBD2. V shed 2 bases and J 1 base; nucleotides not matched to a gene: 10. The CDR3 consists of 18 residues. Germline CDR1 reads SGHTS; CDR2 reads YDEGEE. CDR3 nucleotide sequence: TGTGCCAGCAGCTTTAAAGCGGGGGGGCCAAGGGGCACAGATACGCAGTATTTT. This codes for CASSFKAGGPRGTDTQYF.

This clonotype was picked up many times. CDR3 bases: TGCGCCAGCAGCCAAGTCCGGGAATCCTACGAGCAGTACTTC. Its protein is CASSQVRESYEQYF. This chain connects TRBV4-3 to TRBJ2-7; weak D call: TRBD2 (5 bases). The germline V and J ends were trimmed by 1 base and 1 base, with 8 bases remaining between them. Germline V gives CDR1 LGHNA, CDR2 YSLEER. The CDR3 consists of 14 residues.

This clonotype was picked up many times. The chain carries TRBV6-5 and TRBJ2-7; D might be TRBD2 (6 bases). The CDR3 extends over 12 amino acids. V lost 6 bases to trimming and J lost 6 bases, with 12 bases between them. CDR1 and CDR2 (germline): MNHEY, SVGAGI. In DNA form, the CDR3 reads TGTGCCAGCAGGGAGCGGCGGGGCGAGCAGTACTTC. Translating gives CASRERRGEQYF.

The table lists this clonotype with a few counts. The chain is built from TRBV2 and TRBJ1-1; no definite D call. CDR3 size: 13 residues. CDR1 is SNHLY and CDR2 is FYNNEI in the germline V gene. Trimming shortened V by 4 bases and J by 4 bases, and 10 bases separated the two germline ends. CDR3 bases: TGTGCCAGCAGTGGAGTAGAGGGCACTGAAGCTTTCTTT. This codes for CASSGVEGTEAFF.

A few counts support this clonotype. The chain recombines TRBV6-6 with TRBJ2-3, with 9 nucleotides matching TRBD2. The CDR3 consists of 17 residues. CDR1 MNHNY and CDR2 SVGAGI come from the germline V gene (reference sequence). Germline trimming cut 8 bases from V and 2 bases from J; bases unmatched to any gene: 14. DNA for the CDR3: TGTGCCAGCGTTAAATCCCTCGTAGCGGGGGACACAGATACGCAGTATTTT. This gives the protein CASVKSLVAGDTDTQYF.

In its sample, this clonotype was seen a few times. The chain's CDR3 is CAWSFMNTEAFF. CDR3 nucleotide sequence: TGTGCCTGGAGTTTCATGAACACTGAAGCTTTCTTT. The chain carries TRBV30 and TRBJ1-1; D unclear. Germline-derived CDR1 and CDR2 are GTSNPN and SVGIG (reference sequence). This CDR3 comprises 12 residues. Between the trimmed V and J ends, which lost 2 bases and 0 bases, there was a span of 4 bases.

This clonotype was seen many times. CDR3 nucleotide sequence: TGTGCCAGCAACCAACCCCCGTCGCAGCCCCAGCATTTT. It encodes CASNQPPSQPQHF. The chain employs TRBV28 and TRBJ1-5; D gene ambiguous. V lost 7 bases, J lost 7 bases, and 14 bases lay in between. The CDR3 has 13 amino acids. Germline CDR1 MDHEN, CDR2 SYDVKM.

This clonotype has only a few counts. This chain uses TRBV10-3 with TRBJ2-1; 9 bases align to TRBD1. Germline CDR1 reads ENHRY; CDR2 reads SYGVKD. The CDR3 is made up of 13 amino acids. V was clipped by 9 bases and J by 2 bases; unmatched bases: 2. The CDR3 is CAITGGPYNEQFF. The DNA for the CDR3 is TGTGCCATAACAGGGGGCCCCTACAATGAGCAGTTCTTC.